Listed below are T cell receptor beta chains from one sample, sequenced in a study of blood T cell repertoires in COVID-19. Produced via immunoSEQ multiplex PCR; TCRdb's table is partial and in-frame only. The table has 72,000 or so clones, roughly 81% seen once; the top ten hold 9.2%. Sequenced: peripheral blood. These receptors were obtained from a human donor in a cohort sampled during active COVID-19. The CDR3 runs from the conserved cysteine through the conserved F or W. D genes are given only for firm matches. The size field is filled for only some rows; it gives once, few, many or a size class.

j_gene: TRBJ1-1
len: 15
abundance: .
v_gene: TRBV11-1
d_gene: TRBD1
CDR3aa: CASSLGQGRNTEAFF
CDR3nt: TGTGCCAGCAGCTTAGGACAGGGCCGGAACACTGAAGCTTTCTTT

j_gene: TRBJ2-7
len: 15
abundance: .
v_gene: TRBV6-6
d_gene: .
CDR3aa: CASSYSGSPSYEQYF
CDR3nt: TGTGCCAGCAGTTACTCGGGGAGCCCCTCCTACGAGCAGTACTTC

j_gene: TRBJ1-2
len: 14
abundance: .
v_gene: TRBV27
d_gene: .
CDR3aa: CASSPQGGIYGYTF
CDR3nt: TGTGCCAGCAGTCCCCAGGGAGGGATCTATGGCTACACCTTC

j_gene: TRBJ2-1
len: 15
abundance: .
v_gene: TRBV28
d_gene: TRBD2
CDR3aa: CASTPRLAVAYEQFF
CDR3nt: TGTGCCAGCACCCCTCGACTAGCGGTCGCATATGAGCAGTTCTTC

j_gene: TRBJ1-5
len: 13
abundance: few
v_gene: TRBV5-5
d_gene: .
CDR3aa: CASSFTGNQPQHF
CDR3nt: TGTGCCAGCAGCTTCACAGGGAATCAGCCCCAGCATTTT

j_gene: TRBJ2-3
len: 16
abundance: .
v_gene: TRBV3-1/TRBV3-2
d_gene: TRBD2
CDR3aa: CASSQTASGIQDTQYF
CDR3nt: TGTGCCAGCAGCCAGACGGCTAGCGGGATTCAAGATACGCAGTATTTT

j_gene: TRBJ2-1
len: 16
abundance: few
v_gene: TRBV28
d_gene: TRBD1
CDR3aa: CASSSAGTGVINEQFF
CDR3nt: TGTGCCAGCAGTTCGGCCGGGACAGGGGTCATTAATGAGCAGTTCTTC

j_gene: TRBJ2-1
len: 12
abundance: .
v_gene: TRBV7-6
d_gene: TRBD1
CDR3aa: CASSDRQGAQFF
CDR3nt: TGTGCCAGCAGCGATCGACAGGGCGCGCAGTTCTTC

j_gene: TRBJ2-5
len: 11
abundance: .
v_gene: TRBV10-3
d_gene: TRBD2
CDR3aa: CATGTKETQYF
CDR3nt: TGTGCCACCGGGACTAAAGAGACCCAGTACTTC

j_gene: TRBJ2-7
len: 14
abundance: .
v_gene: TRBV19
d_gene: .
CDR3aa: CASSSQAINYEQYF
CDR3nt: TGTGCCAGTAGTAGTCAAGCGATTAACTACGAGCAGTACTTC

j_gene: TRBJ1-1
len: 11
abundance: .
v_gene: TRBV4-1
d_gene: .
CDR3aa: CASSQEGGAFF
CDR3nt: TGCGCCAGCAGCCAAGAGGGAGGAGCTTTCTTT

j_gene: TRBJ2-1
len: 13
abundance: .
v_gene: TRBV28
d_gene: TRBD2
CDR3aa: CASKAGTNNEQFF
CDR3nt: TGTGCCAGCAAAGCGGGAACGAACAATGAGCAGTTCTTC

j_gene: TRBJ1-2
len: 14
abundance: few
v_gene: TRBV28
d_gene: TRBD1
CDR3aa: CASRDPRTGDGYTF
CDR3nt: TGTGCCAGCAGGGACCCGCGGACAGGTGATGGCTACACCTTC

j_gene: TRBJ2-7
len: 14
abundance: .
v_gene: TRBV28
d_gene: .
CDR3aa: CASSLSGSTYEQYF
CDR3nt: TGTGCCAGCAGTTTAAGCGGTTCAACCTACGAGCAGTACTTC

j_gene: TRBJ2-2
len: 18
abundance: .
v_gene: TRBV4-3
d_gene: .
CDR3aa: CASSQDRSGVGNTGELFF
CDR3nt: TGCGCCAGCAGCCAAGACCGGTCCGGGGTAGGGAACACCGGGGAGCTGTTTTTT

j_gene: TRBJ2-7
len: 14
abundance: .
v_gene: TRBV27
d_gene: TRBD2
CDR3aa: CASASGPALGEQYF
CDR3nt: TGTGCCAGCGCTAGCGGCCCCGCGTTGGGGGAGCAGTACTTC

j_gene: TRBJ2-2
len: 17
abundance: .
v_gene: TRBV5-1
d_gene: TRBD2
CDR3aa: CASSLNPSGRNTGELFF
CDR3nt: TGCGCCAGCAGCTTGAACCCTAGCGGGAGAAACACCGGGGAGCTGTTTTTT

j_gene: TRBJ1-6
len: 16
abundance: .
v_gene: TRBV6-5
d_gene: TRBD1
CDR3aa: CASSSRQGRGNSPLHF
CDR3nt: TGTGCCAGCAGTTCGAGACAGGGGAGGGGTAATTCACCCCTCCACTTT

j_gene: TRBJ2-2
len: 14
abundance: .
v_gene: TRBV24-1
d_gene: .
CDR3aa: CATSMTANTGELFF
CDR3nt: TGTGCCACCAGTATGACAGCGAACACCGGGGAGCTGTTTTTT

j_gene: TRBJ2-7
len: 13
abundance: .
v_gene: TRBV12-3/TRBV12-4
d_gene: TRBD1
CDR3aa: CASSLGQGYEQYF
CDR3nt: TGTGCCAGCAGTTTAGGACAGGGGTACGAGCAGTACTTC

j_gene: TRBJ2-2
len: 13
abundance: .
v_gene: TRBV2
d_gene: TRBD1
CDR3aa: CASNRGYTGELFF
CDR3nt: TGTGCCAGCAACAGGGGTTACACCGGGGAGCTGTTTTTT

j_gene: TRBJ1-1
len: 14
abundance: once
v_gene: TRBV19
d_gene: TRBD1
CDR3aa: CASGRGQLNTEAFF
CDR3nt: TGTGCCAGTGGACGGGGACAGCTGAACACTGAAGCTTTCTTT

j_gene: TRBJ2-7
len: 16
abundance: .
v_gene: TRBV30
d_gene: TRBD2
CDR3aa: CAWSVLPGLAVYEQYF
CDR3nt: TGTGCCTGGAGTGTACTCCCGGGACTAGCGGTTTACGAGCAGTACTTC

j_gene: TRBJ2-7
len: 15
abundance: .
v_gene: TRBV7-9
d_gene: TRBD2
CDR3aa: CASSGPGTSPYEQYF
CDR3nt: TGTGCCAGCAGCGGTCCCGGGACTAGCCCATACGAGCAGTACTTC

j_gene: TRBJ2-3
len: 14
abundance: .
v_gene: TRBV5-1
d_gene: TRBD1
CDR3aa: CASKQGSRTDTQYF
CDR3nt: TGCGCCAGCAAACAGGGGTCCCGCACAGATACGCAGTATTTT

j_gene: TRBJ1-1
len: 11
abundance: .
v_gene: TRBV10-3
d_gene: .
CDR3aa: CATQENTEAFF
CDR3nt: TGTGCCACCCAGGAGAACACTGAAGCTTTCTTT

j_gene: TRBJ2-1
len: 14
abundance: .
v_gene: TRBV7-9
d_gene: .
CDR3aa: CASSPRSGMDEQFF
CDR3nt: TGTGCCAGCAGCCCCCGAAGCGGTATGGATGAGCAGTTCTTC

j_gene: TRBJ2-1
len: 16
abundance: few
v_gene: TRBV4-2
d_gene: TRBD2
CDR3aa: CASSQRVGGEWNEQFF
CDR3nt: TGTGCCAGCAGCCAAAGGGTGGGAGGGGAGTGGAATGAGCAGTTCTTC

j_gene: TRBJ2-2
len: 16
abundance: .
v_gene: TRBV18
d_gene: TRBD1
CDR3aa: CASSPLVGQYTGELFF
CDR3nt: TGTGCCAGCTCACCCCTGGTGGGACAGTACACCGGGGAGCTGTTTTTT

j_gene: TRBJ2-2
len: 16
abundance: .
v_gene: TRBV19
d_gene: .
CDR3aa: CASSIWTVRGTGELFF
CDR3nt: TGTGCCAGTAGTATTTGGACAGTGCGAGGCACCGGGGAGCTGTTTTTT

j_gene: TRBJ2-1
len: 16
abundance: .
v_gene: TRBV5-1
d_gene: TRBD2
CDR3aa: CASSLVGLAGASEQFF
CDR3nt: TGCGCCAGCAGCTTGGTGGGACTAGCGGGAGCCAGTGAGCAGTTCTTC

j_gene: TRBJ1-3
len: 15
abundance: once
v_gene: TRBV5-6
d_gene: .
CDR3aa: CASSLGAFSGNTIYF
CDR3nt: TGTGCCAGCAGCTTGGGGGCTTTCTCTGGAAACACCATATATTTT

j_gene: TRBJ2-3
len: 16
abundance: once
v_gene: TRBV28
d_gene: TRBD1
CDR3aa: CAQPSLDRVPTDTQYF
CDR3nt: TGTGCCCAACCCTCCCTAGACAGGGTCCCCACAGATACGCAGTATTTT

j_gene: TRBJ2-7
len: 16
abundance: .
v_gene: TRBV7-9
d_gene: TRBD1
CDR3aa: CASSLARGTGSYEQYF
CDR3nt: TGTGCCAGCAGCTTAGCGCGGGGGACAGGGTCCTACGAGCAGTACTTC

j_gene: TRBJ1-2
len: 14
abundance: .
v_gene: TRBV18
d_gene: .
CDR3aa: CASSPMAGNYGYTF
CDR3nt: TGTGCCAGCTCACCAATGGCGGGGAACTATGGCTACACCTTC

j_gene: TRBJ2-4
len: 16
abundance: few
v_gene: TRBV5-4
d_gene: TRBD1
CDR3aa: CASSPGGAGAKNIQYF
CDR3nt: TGTGCCAGCAGCCCAGGGGGCGCGGGAGCCAAAAACATTCAGTACTTC

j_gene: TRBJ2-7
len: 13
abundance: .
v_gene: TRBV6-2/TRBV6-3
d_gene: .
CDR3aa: CASSYSPGHEQYF
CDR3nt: TGTGCCAGCAGTTACTCCCCCGGTCACGAGCAGTACTTC

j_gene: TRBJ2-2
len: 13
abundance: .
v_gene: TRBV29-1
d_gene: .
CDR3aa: CSAGRVITGELFF
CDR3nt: TGCAGCGCCGGGAGAGTCATCACCGGGGAGCTGTTTTTT

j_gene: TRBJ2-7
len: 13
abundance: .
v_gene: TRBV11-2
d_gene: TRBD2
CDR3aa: CASSLAGADEQYF
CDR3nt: TGTGCCAGCAGCCTCGCGGGAGCGGACGAGCAGTACTTC

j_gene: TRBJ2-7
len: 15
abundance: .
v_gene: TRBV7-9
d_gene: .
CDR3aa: CASSLFPTVSYEQYF
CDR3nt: TGTGCCAGCAGCTTATTCCCCACAGTGTCCTACGAGCAGTACTTC

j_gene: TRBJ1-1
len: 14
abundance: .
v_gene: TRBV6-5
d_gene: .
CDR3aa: CASSYIARNTEAFF
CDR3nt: TGTGCCAGCAGTTATATCGCGCGGAACACTGAAGCTTTCTTT

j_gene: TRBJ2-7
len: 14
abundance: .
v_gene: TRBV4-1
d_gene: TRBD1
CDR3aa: CASSQQGVGYEQYF
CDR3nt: TGCGCCAGCAGCCAACAGGGGGTCGGGTACGAGCAGTACTTC

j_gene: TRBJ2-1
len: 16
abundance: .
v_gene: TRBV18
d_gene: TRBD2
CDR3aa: CASSPRTSGSGNEQFF
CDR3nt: TGTGCCAGCTCACCCCGGACTAGCGGGAGCGGCAATGAGCAGTTCTTC

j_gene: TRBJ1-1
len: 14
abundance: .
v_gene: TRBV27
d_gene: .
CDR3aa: CASRTGLMNTEAFF
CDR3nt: TGTGCCAGCAGAACGGGACTTATGAACACTGAAGCTTTCTTT

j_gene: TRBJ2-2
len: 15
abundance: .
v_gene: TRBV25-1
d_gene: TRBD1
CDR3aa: CASSIGTGNTGELFF
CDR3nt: TGTGCCAGCAGCATCGGGACAGGGAACACCGGGGAGCTGTTTTTT

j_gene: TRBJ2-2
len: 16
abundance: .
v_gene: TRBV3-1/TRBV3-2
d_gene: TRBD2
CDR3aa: CASSLGLAGITGELFF
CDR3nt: TGTGCCAGCAGCTTGGGACTAGCGGGGATCACCGGGGAGCTGTTTTTT

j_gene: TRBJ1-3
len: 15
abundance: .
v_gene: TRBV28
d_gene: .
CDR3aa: CASSLGQVSGNTIYF
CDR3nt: TGTGCCAGCAGTTTAGGGCAGGTATCAGGAAACACCATATATTTT

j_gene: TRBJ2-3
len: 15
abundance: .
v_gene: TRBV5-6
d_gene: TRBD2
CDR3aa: CASSAGSGSTDTQYF
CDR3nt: TGTGCCAGCAGCGCTGGTAGCGGGAGCACAGATACGCAGTATTTT

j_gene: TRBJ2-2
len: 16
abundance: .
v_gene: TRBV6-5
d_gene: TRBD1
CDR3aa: CASSYSTGSPTGELFF
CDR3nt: TGTGCCAGCAGTTACTCGACAGGGTCGCCGACCGGGGAGCTGTTTTTT

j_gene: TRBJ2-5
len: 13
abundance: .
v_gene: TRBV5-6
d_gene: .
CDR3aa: CASRPGGRETQYF
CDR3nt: TGTGCCAGCAGACCCGGGGGGCGAGAGACCCAGTACTTC

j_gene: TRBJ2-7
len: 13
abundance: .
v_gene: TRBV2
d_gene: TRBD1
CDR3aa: CASSQDRGGEQYF
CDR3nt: TGTGCCAGCAGCCAGGACAGGGGAGGCGAGCAGTACTTC

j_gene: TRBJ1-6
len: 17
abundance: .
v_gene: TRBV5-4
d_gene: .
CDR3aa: CASSILYPTATNSPLHF
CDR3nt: TGTGCCAGCAGCATCCTATACCCGACAGCGACTAATTCACCCCTCCACTTT

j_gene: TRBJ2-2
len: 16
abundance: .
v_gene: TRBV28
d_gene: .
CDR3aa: CASSRRPESNTGELFF
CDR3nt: TGTGCCAGCAGTCGGCGCCCGGAGTCAAACACCGGGGAGCTGTTTTTT